Below are 14 T cell receptor beta chains sequenced from a single sample in a study of T cell repertoires in cytomegalovirus infection. TCRdb used MiXCR to reprocess the reads, holding one entry per CDR3 protein. Of fewer than 200,000 distinct CDR3 sequences listed, approximately 19% are singletons. The sequencing sample was made of PBMCs. The receptors originated from a human donor in good health (CMV status not recorded). Some clones in this sample may be carry-over from other donors' samples.

In its sample, this clonotype was seen a few times. The CDR3 here is CASSRQGAKTEAFF. The CDR3 DNA reads as TGTGCCAGCTCTCGACAGGGGGCGAAAACTGAAGCTTTCTTT. The chain couples TRBV6-6 to TRBJ1-1; 10 positions agree with TRBD1. J lost 5 bases, V lost 8 bases, and 8 bases had no gene match. Germline CDR1 reads MNHNY; CDR2 reads SVGAGI (reference sequence). The CDR3 spans 14 residues.

This clonotype was seen only a few times. This chain connects TRBV6-5 to TRBJ2-7, with D perhaps TRBD2 (7 bases). Germline CDR1 and CDR2: MNHEY and SVGAGI. With 0 bases removed from V and 5 bases from J, the gap between germline ends came to 20 bases. This CDR3 is built from 17 residues. CDR3 residues: CASSYSSGGPGVDEQYF. In DNA form, the CDR3 reads TGTGCCAGCAGTTACTCATCGGGGGGTCCAGGGGTCGACGAGCAGTACTTC.

This clonotype was seen many times. CDR3 nucleotides: TGTGCCAGCAGCTTGGAGGTAGCGGGGGCCCAAGAGACCCAGTACTTC. Translated: CASSLEVAGAQETQYF. The chain combines TRBV5-4 with TRBJ2-5, with 9 bases fitting TRBD2. CDR1 is SGHNT, CDR2 YYREEE, per germline (reference sequence). J was trimmed by 1 base and V by 0 bases; bases with no gene match: 4. This CDR3 has 16 residues.

The count of this clonotype is one. One end of the junction varies from germline; a read error may be responsible. J is TRBJ1-4 and V is TRBV6-5, with 9 bases matching TRBD1. The CDR3 has 17 residues. Per germline, CDR1 MNHEY and CDR2 SVGAGI. Here the CDR3 reads CASSYSGTGTTNVKLFF. The CDR3 DNA follows: TGTGCCAGCAGTTACTCGGGGACAGGGACAACTAATGTAAAACTGTTTTTT.

There are many counts of this clonotype. The chain joins TRBV11-2 to TRBJ1-4, with D possibly TRBD1 on 6 matching bases. The V and J ends lost 4 bases and 0 bases respectively, with 12 bases between them. Per the germline V gene, CDR1 is SGHAT and CDR2 is FQNNGV. The CDR3 has 16 amino acids. CDR3: CASSWTVLTTNEKLFF. Here the CDR3 DNA reads TGTGCCAGCAGCTGGACAGTCCTTACAACTAATGAAAAACTGTTTTTT.

This clonotype was counted only a few times. The chain recombines TRBV5-4 with TRBJ2-1; the D call may be TRBD1 or TRBD2 (5 bases each). The CDR3 is 15 amino acids. CDR1 and CDR2 from the germline V gene are SGHNT and YYREEE (reference sequence). The V end lost 1 base, the J end lost 3 bases, and 11 bases lay between the germline ends. The CDR3 DNA is TGTGCCAGCAGCTTGTGGGGGTCGAACTACAATGAGCAGTTCTTC. Its protein product is CASSLWGSNYNEQFF.

This chain joins TRBV2 and TRBJ1-1; perhaps TRBD1 as D (6 bases). Trimming took 5 bases from V and 4 from J, leaving 20 bases between them. Germline V gene data show CDR1 as SNHLY and CDR2 as FYNNEI. The CDR3 extends over 16 amino acids. The chain's CDR3 is CASSLRSRGGGTEAFF. The DNA of the CDR3 is TGTGCCAGCAGTTTAAGATCCAGGGGTGGGGGCACTGAAGCTTTCTTT.

The chain carries TRBV3-1 and TRBJ1-6; weak D call: TRBD1 (6 bases). The germline CDR1 and CDR2 sequences are LGHDT and YNNKEL (reference sequence). V was clipped by 1 base and J by 7 bases, with 20 bases between them. CDR3 length: 18 amino acids. The CDR3 is CASSQGGAGRLLNSPLHF. In DNA form, the CDR3 reads TGTGCCAGCAGCCAAGGGGGGGCGGGACGCCTCCTCAATTCACCCCTCCACTTT.

This clonotype was counted between two and nine times. The chain employs TRBV5-4 and TRBJ1-2, with unresolved D. V lost 0 bases to trimming and J lost 5 bases, with 8 bases between them. This CDR3 spans 13 amino acids. CDR1 is SGHNT, CDR2 YYREEE, per germline (reference sequence). In DNA, the CDR3 is TGTGCCAGCAGCTTGGATGGGGAATATGGCTACACCTTC. Protein product: CASSLDGEYGYTF.

This clonotype was counted a few times. The chain couples TRBV7-6 to TRBJ2-2; 8 nucleotides align to TRBD1. The CDR3 is made up of 15 amino acids. The junction had 7 bases not matched to a gene; V was cut back by 5 bases and J by 5 bases. Per the germline V gene, CDR1 is SGHVS and CDR2 is FNYEAQ. The CDR3 bases are TGTGCCAGCAGCCACGGACAGGGAACAACCGGGGAGCTGTTTTTT. Translation gives CASSHGQGTTGELFF.

This clonotype was observed a handful of times. The genes are TRBV6-2 or TRBV6-3 and TRBJ2-7, with unresolved D. V lost 7 bases and J lost 2, with 15 bases in between. The V gene's germline CDR1 is MNHEY and CDR2 SVGEGT. The CDR3 is 14 residues long. In DNA, the CDR3 is TGTGCCAGCATGGTGGCAGGTCCAACCTACGAGCAGTACTTC. Translating gives CASMVAGPTYEQYF.

This clonotype appeared a few times. This rearrangement joins TRBV7-3 to TRBJ2-3; 11 bases map to TRBD1. The CDR3 extends over 14 amino acids. The V and J ends lost 6 bases and 4 bases, in that order; junction bases with no gene match: 3. Germline-derived CDR1 and CDR2 are SGHTA and FQGTGA. The CDR3 loop reads CASRRTGGADTQYF. DNA for the CDR3: TGTGCCAGCAGACGGACAGGGGGCGCAGATACGCAGTATTTT.

This clonotype has more than one count but fewer than ten. The chain has TRBV23-1 and TRBJ2-4; TRBD2 matches 7 bases. TRBV23-1 is an open reading frame whose function is uncertain. J lost 0 bases, V lost 3 bases, and 8 bases had no gene match. The CDR3 length is 17 residues. The CDR3 DNA sequence: TGCGCCAGCAGTCACTCTACTAGCGACCTAGCCAAAAACATTCAGTACTTC. Amino acids: CASSHSTSDLAKNIQYF.

The chain employs TRBV12-3 or TRBV12-4 and TRBJ2-5; 8 nucleotides match TRBD1. V was pared by 5 bases and J by 2 bases, with 4 bases of the junction left unmatched. This CDR3 has 14 residues. This CDR3 is CASSPRQGQETQYF. The CDR3 DNA sequence: TGTGCCAGCAGTCCTCGACAGGGGCAAGAGACCCAGTACTTC.